The 8 T cell receptor beta chains given below trace back to one sample, sequenced in a study of T cells in localized non-small cell lung cancer. Sequenced by immunoSEQ multiplex PCR; TCRdb stores in-frame clones only, minus some. The sample carries approximately 13,000 clones, about 83% recorded once. The material was peripheral blood, obtained before any cancer treatment. The receptors derive from a male donor at least 60 years old with stage I lung adenocarcinoma.

V gene TRBV5-1 combines with J gene TRBJ1-1; unclear D gene. Germline values: CDR1 SGHRS, CDR2 YFSETQ. The CDR3 length is 14 residues. V was pared by 0 bases and J by 4 bases, with 10 bases between. Here the CDR3 DNA reads TGCGCCAGCAGCTTGGTTGGGCCGAGCACTGAAGCTTTCTTT. Its protein is CASSLVGPSTEAFF. Combining the CDR3 with reference TRBV5-1 and TRBJ1-1 gives the whole variable domain KAGVTQTPRYLIKTRGQQVTLSCSPISGHRSVSWYQQTPGQGLQFLFEYFSETQRNKGNFPGRFSGRQFSNSRSEMNVSTLELGDSALYLCASSLVGPSTEAFFGQGTRLTVV.

Comments on this clone: The identical CDR3 is also encoded by other nucleotide sequences in the sample. The rearrangement links TRBV7-9 to TRBJ1-6; 7 bases align to TRBD1. The CDR3 sequence is 15 residues long. Trimming at V came to 5 bases and at J to 3 bases, leaving 4 bases not matched to a gene. Germline values: CDR1 SEHNR, CDR2 FQNEAQ (reference sequence). For the CDR3, the DNA is TGTGCCAGCAGCCCGGGGACAGACTATAATTCACCCCTCCACTTT. Encoded protein: CASSPGTDYNSPLHF.

V is TRBV30 and J is TRBJ2-3; possible D gene TRBD1, 6 bases. Looked up from germline, CDR1 is GTSNPN and CDR2 is SVGIG (reference sequence). The V and J ends lost 4 bases and 5 bases respectively, with 13 bases between them. This CDR3 is built from 13 residues. The CDR3 loop reads CAWNQGQGDTQYF. The CDR3 DNA reads as TGTGCCTGGAACCAGGGGCAGGGAGATACGCAGTATTTT. Combining the CDR3 with reference TRBV30 and TRBJ2-3 gives the whole variable domain SQTIHQWPATLVQPVGSPLSLECTVEGTSNPNLYWYRQAAGRGLQLLFYSVGIGQISSEVPQNLSASRPQDRQFILSSKKLLLSDSGFYLCAWNQGQGDTQYFGPGTRLTVL.

The DNA of the CDR3 is TGTGCCAGCAGCTTAGGGGGGGGATATGCTTTCTTT. Translated: CASSLGGGYAFF. The genes are TRBV7-2 and TRBJ1-1, with D maybe TRBD1 (5 bases). Germline V gene lookup returns CDR1 SGHTA and CDR2 FQGNSA. Trimming shortened V by 1 base and J by 11 bases, and 11 bases separated the two germline ends. This CDR3 has 12 amino acids.

In its sample, this clone is large. The J gene is TRBJ1-3, the V gene TRBV2, with D uncertain. Germline V gene sequence: CDR1 SNHLY, CDR2 FYNNEI. Trimming shortened V by 7 bases and J by 0 bases, and 13 bases separated the two germline ends. The CDR3 is made up of 15 amino acids. The CDR3 region has the DNA TGTGCCAGCACGCCGGGCCTCTCCTCTGGAAACACCATATATTTT. Its protein is CASTPGLSSGNTIYF.

On this clone itself: Relative to the germline gene, one junction end is altered; a read error may explain this. V gene TRBV10-3 combines with J gene TRBJ2-5; D is possibly TRBD2 (6 bases). CDR3 size: 14 residues. The germline V gene encodes CDR1 ENHRY and CDR2 SYGVKD. The CDR3 DNA sequence: TGTGCCAGCAGTTACTCCACCCTCGGGGGGACCCAGTACTTC. Its protein is CASSYSTLGGTQYF.

In this sample, this clone turned up once. The chain is built from TRBV6-6 and TRBJ2-5; D unclear. V shed 3 bases and J shed 4 bases, with 12 bases lying between them. Germline assignment: CDR1 MNHNY and CDR2 SVGAGI (reference sequence). This CDR3 is built from 14 residues. The chain's CDR3 is CASSYGRNRETQYF. The CDR3 DNA reads TGTGCCAGCAGTTATGGACGGAACAGAGAGACCCAGTACTTC.

The chain couples TRBV7-2 to TRBJ2-3, with D tentatively TRBD2 (7 bases). Germline V gene sequence: CDR1 SGHTA, CDR2 FQGNSA. Between the trimmed V and J ends, which lost 0 bases and 1 base, there was a span of 11 bases. The CDR3 has 16 amino acids. CDR3 bases: TGTGCCAGCAGCTTAGCGGGGGGGCCGGGCACAGATACGCAGTATTTT. This gives the protein CASSLAGGPGTDTQYF.